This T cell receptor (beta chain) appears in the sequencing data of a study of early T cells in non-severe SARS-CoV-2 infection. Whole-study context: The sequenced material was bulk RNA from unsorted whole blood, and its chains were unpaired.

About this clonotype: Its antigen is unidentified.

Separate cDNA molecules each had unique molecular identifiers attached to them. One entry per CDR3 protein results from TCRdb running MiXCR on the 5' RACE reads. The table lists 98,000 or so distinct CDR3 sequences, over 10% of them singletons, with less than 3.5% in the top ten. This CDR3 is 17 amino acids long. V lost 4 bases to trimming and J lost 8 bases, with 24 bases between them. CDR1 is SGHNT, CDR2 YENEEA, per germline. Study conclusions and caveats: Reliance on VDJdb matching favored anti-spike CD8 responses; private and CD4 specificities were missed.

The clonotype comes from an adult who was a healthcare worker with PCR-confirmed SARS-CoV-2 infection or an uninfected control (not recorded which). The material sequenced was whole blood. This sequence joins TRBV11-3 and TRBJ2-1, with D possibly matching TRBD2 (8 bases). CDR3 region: CASSWPRGTRMIYEQFF. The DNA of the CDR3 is TGTGCCAGCAGCTGGCCCAGGGGGACTAGAATGATCTATGAGCAGTTCTTC.